A single sample is the source of the 28 T cell receptor beta chains below, sequenced in a study of post-analysis software for immune sequencing data. General study points: About 5 TRBV segments (TRBV5-6, TRBV5-1 and TRBV20-1 among them) occurred more frequently in patients than in controls.

Unique molecular identifiers were built into the TCR beta cDNA libraries. TCRdb analysed the PCR reads with MiXCR anew, one entry per CDR3 protein. The sample shows 350,000 to 450,000 distinct CDR3 sequences, around 33% of them seen only once. Antigens for these TCRs are unknown. Sample: blood. Receptor source: a girl aged 10 to 17 with multiple sclerosis.

The rearrangement uses TRBV9 and TRBJ2-5; 8 bases line up with TRBD1. Germline assignment: CDR1 SGDLS and CDR2 YYNGEE. The CDR3 runs to 15 residues. J was trimmed by 3 bases and V by 2 bases; bases with no gene match: 6. In DNA, the CDR3 is TGTGCCAGCAGCGTGCGGACAGGGCAGGAAGAGACCCAGTACTTC. Its protein is CASSVRTGQEETQYF. Combining the CDR3 with reference TRBV9 and TRBJ2-5 gives the whole variable domain DSGVTQTPKHLITATGQRVTLRCSPRSGDLSVYWYQQSLDQGLQFLIQYYNGEERAKGNILERFSAQQFPDLHSELNLSSLELGDSALYFCASSVRTGQEETQYFGPGTRLLVL.

This chain connects TRBV29-1 to TRBJ2-3; 10 bases match TRBD1. V shed 4 bases and J 3 bases; nucleotides not matched to a gene: 4. From germline, CDR1 is SQVTM and CDR2 ANQGSEA. The CDR3 consists of 14 residues. CDR3 protein: CSVATGGRTDTQYF. Written as DNA, the CDR3 is TGCAGCGTTGCGACAGGGGGCCGGACAGATACGCAGTATTTT.

The chain couples TRBV5-1 to TRBJ1-1, with D uncertain. The CDR3 runs 15 residues. Germline loops: CDR1 SGHRS, CDR2 YFSETQ. Trimming pared 0 bases from V and 2 bases from J, leaving 11 bases between. The CDR3, as DNA: TGCGCCAGCAGCTTGGTCGGGGAGCGCAACACTGAAGCTTTCTTT. It translates to CASSLVGERNTEAFF.

About this clonotype: At one end, the junction sequence differs from germline, possibly due to a read error. The chain employs TRBV7-2 and TRBJ1-2; D unclear. The length of the CDR3 is 14 residues. Germline V gene sequence: CDR1 SGHTA, CDR2 FQGNSA. The CDR3 bases are TGTGCCAGCAGCCTAGCGGACCCTGTAGGAGGCTACACCTTC. This gives the protein CASSLADPVGGYTF. The full variable domain, rest sourced from reference TRBV7-2 and TRBJ1-2, is GAGVSQSPSNKVTEKGKDVELRCDPISGHTALYWYRQSLGQGLEFLIYFQGNSAPDKSGLPSDRFSAERTGGSVSTLTIQRTQQEDSAVYLCASSLADPVGGYTFGSGTRLTVV.

The chain combines TRBV6-1 with TRBJ2-1; the D gene is possibly TRBD2 (7 bases). The CDR3 covers 13 residues. V was pared by 4 bases and J by 14 bases, with 18 bases between. Germline-derived CDR1 and CDR2 are MNHNS and SASEGT. CDR3 sequence: CASSGPGGGLEFF. In DNA form, the CDR3 reads TGTGCCAGCAGTGGACCTGGGGGGGGGCTGGAGTTCTTC.

In its sample, this clonotype was seen a few times. The chain has TRBV27 and TRBJ2-7; D gene ambiguous. Germline CDR1 is MNHEY and CDR2 is SMNVEV (reference sequence). The CDR3 contains 13 residues. Between the trimmed V and J ends, which lost 5 bases and 3 bases, there was a span of 11 bases. The CDR3 DNA reads as TGTGCCAGCAGTCTCCGTGTCAACTACGAGCAGTACTTC. Its translation is CASSLRVNYEQYF.

This chain connects TRBV12-3 or TRBV12-4 to TRBJ2-2, with D perhaps matching TRBD1 (5 bases). The V gene lost 2 bases and the J gene lost 1 base, with 8 bases spanning the gap. There are 15 residues in the CDR3. CDR3 coding DNA: TGTGCCAGCAGTTTACGGCAGGGGAACACCGGGGAGCTGTTTTTT. Encoded protein: CASSLRQGNTGELFF.

This clonotype was counted at least ten times. V usage is TRBV29-1 and J usage is TRBJ2-1, with D possibly being TRBD2 (5 bases). This CDR3 has 14 amino acids. Germline loops: CDR1 SQVTM, CDR2 ANQGSEA. V lost 0 bases to trimming and J lost 5 bases, with 11 bases between them. For the CDR3, the DNA is TGCAGCGTTGAAGATCGGGAACAGAACAATGAGCAGTTCTTC. Its protein product is CSVEDREQNNEQFF.

This clonotype was found once. The chain employs TRBV5-1 and TRBJ1-6, with a possible D match to TRBD1 (5 bases). The germline V and J ends were trimmed by 1 base and 7 bases, with 15 bases remaining between them. The CDR3 length is 16 residues. Germline values: CDR1 SGHRS, CDR2 YFSETQ. CDR3 nucleotide sequence: TGCGCCAGCAGCTTGATACGGGGGGGTAACAATTCACCCCTCCACTTT. It is translated as CASSLIRGGNNSPLHF.

The rearrangement uses TRBV2 and TRBJ2-7, with TRBD1 as a possible D gene (5 bases). The CDR3 is 13 amino acids. With 4 bases removed from V and 4 bases from J, the gap between germline ends came to 11 bases. Germline CDR1 and CDR2: SNHLY and FYNNEI. This CDR3 reads CASSVGREYEQYF. The CDR3 nucleotides read TGTGCCAGCAGTGTTGGCAGGGAATACGAGCAGTACTTC.

This clonotype has more than one count but fewer than ten. This chain connects TRBV18 to TRBJ1-1; no reliable D call. Trimming took 2 bases from V and 0 from J, leaving 13 bases between them. The CDR3 spans 16 residues. Germline-derived CDR1 and CDR2 are KGHSH and LQKENI. The CDR3 DNA follows: TGTGCCAGCTCACCAAGCGTACTGTCGGTGAACACTGAAGCTTTCTTT. Protein: CASSPSVLSVNTEAFF.

The chain is built from TRBV7-3 and TRBJ2-5; TRBD2 matches 14 bases. CDR3 length equals 17 residues. V lost 5 bases, J lost 5 bases, and 10 bases stayed unmatched. CDR1 is SGHTA, CDR2 FQGTGA, per germline. The chain's CDR3 is CASSPGLAGALGETQYF. As DNA, the CDR3 is TGTGCCAGCAGCCCGGGACTAGCGGGGGCGTTGGGGGAGACCCAGTACTTC.

The DNA of the CDR3 is TGTGCCAGCAGTGAAGCTACAGGGGCAACCTTCACAGATACGCAGTATTTT. It is translated as CASSEATGATFTDTQYF. The chain carries TRBV2 and TRBJ2-3; 7 bases align to TRBD1. Germline trimming cut 0 bases from V and 2 bases from J; bases unmatched to any gene: 8. CDR1 SNHLY and CDR2 FYNNEI come from the germline V gene. CDR3 length: 17 residues.

V gene TRBV18 combines with J gene TRBJ2-1; perhaps TRBD1 as D (5 bases). Per the germline V gene, CDR1 is KGHSH and CDR2 is LQKENI. V dropped 1 base and J dropped 6 bases, with 13 bases sitting between them. The CDR3 length is 15 residues. The CDR3 DNA follows: TGTGCCAGCTCACCACAGGGCCTAGGGGCCAATGAGCAGTTCTTC. Translated, it gives CASSPQGLGANEQFF.

The chain combines TRBV4-3 with TRBJ1-4; perhaps TRBD1 as D (5 bases). With 2 bases removed from V and 8 bases from J, the gap between germline ends came to 15 bases. Germline V gives CDR1 LGHNA, CDR2 YSLEER. The CDR3 sequence is 15 residues long. The CDR3 loop is CASSQTSGRGEKLFF. CDR3 bases: TGCGCCAGCAGCCAAACCTCAGGGCGCGGGGAAAAACTGTTTTTT.

This clonotype has just a few counts. This rearrangement joins TRBV5-1 to TRBJ1-6; TRBD1 is a possible D gene (6 bases). V was cut by 4 bases and J by 7 bases, with 12 bases left in between. Germline loops: CDR1 SGHRS, CDR2 YFSETQ. This CDR3 region has 14 residues. The CDR3 here is CASSRSGANSPLHF. In nucleotides, the CDR3 is TGCGCCAGCAGCAGGTCAGGGGCCAATTCACCCCTCCACTTT.

This rearrangement joins TRBV29-1 to TRBJ2-4; D not certain. This CDR3 comprises 12 residues. V shed 6 bases and J shed 6 bases, with 12 bases lying between them. CDR1 and CDR2 (germline): SQVTM, ANQGSEA. The CDR3 DNA is TGCAGCGTCCACCTGCCGGGAAACATTCAGTACTTC. As protein: CSVHLPGNIQYF.

The sample holds one count of this clonotype. One junction end disagrees with the germline gene, perhaps due to a read error. The chain uses TRBV9 and TRBJ1-2, with D uncertain. Germline V lookup: CDR1 SGDLS, CDR2 YYNGEE. The CDR3 runs to 14 residues. CDR3 bases: TGTGCCGGCAGCCTATTGAACGGTAAAAGGGGCTACACCTTC. This sequence encodes CAGSLLNGKRGYTF.

This chain links TRBV7-2 with TRBJ2-7, with unresolved D. This CDR3 comprises 14 residues. From germline, CDR1 is SGHTA and CDR2 FQGNSA. Trimming took 1 base from V and 12 from J, leaving 19 bases between them. This chain's CDR3 is CASSLGPVPSFRYF. CDR3 coding DNA: TGTGCCAGCAGCTTAGGGCCAGTCCCGTCGTTCCGGTACTTC.

This clonotype was detected a few times. The rearrangement joins TRBV4-1 to TRBJ2-5; no firm D call. This CDR3 has 16 amino acids. Trimming left V 0 bases short and J 4 bases short, with 15 bases between. Germline V CDR1 and CDR2: MGHRA, YSYEKL. The chain's CDR3 is CASSQDTFRVGETQYF. As DNA, the CDR3 is TGCGCCAGCAGCCAAGATACTTTTAGGGTCGGAGAGACCCAGTACTTC.

This clonotype came up a few times. V is TRBV12-5 and J is TRBJ2-3; 12 nucleotides line up with TRBD1. Germline assignment: CDR1 LGHNT and CDR2 FRNRAP. The CDR3 has 21 amino acids. The junction had 22 bases not matched to a gene; V was cut back by 7 bases and J by 2 bases. CDR3 in amino acids: CASEPNRDRGLGMTDTDTQYF. CDR3 bases: TGTGCTAGTGAGCCAAACCGGGACAGGGGGCTGGGAATGACAGACACAGATACGCAGTATTTT.

This clonotype occurred a few times. This sequence joins TRBV7-9 and TRBJ2-7; D remains unclear. The end of the DNA is better explained by TRBJ2-5, so the J call may be wrong. In germline, CDR1 is SEHNR, CDR2 FQNEAQ (reference sequence). The CDR3 is 15 amino acids. The CDR3 DNA is TGTGCCAGCAGCTTAGGTATTACGGACGGGTGGACCCAGTACTTC. Translating it yields CASSLGITDGWTQYF.

V and J are TRBV20-1 and TRBJ2-5, with 9 bases fitting TRBD2. Germline CDR1 DFQATT, CDR2 SNEGSKA (reference sequence). CDR3 size: 15 residues. Trimming at V came to 3 bases and at J to 5 bases, leaving 10 bases not matched to a gene. The CDR3, as DNA: TGCAGTGCTAGGGTGGCGGGGGGGATGATGGAGACCCAGTACTTC. Its protein product is CSARVAGGMMETQYF.

This clonotype has more than one count but fewer than ten. DNA for the CDR3: TGTGCCAGCAGTGAAAAGGTGGCAGGGGGACTTAATACCTACGAGCAGTACTTC. It translates to CASSEKVAGGLNTYEQYF. V gene TRBV2 combines with J gene TRBJ2-7, with a weak D call TRBD1 (7 bases). Germline V lookup: CDR1 SNHLY, CDR2 FYNNEI. There are 18 residues in the CDR3. V was cut by 2 bases and J by 2 bases, with 22 bases left in between. Complete variable domain (other parts from reference TRBV2 and TRBJ2-7): EPEVTQTPSHQVTQMGQEVILRCVPISNHLYFYWYRQILGQKVEFLVSFYNNEISEKSEIFDDQFSVERPDGSNFTLKIRSTKLEDSAMYFCASSEKVAGGLNTYEQYFGPGTRLTVT.

CDR3 in amino acids: CSARLAGHYEQYF. CDR3 coding DNA: TGCAGTGCTAGACTAGCGGGGCACTACGAGCAGTACTTC. This sequence joins TRBV20-1 and TRBJ2-7, with 9 bases fitting TRBD2. Germline-derived CDR1 and CDR2 are DFQATT and SNEGSKA (reference sequence). V was pared by 2 bases and J by 3 bases, with 2 bases of the junction left unmatched. This CDR3 spans 13 amino acids.

The table lists this clonotype with many counts. The chain employs TRBV28 and TRBJ2-7, with TRBD1 as a possible D gene (6 bases). The ends were cut back, 6 bases at V and 5 bases at J, with 20 bases in the middle. This CDR3 has 15 residues. From germline, CDR1 is MDHEN and CDR2 SYDVKM. Here the CDR3 DNA reads TGTGCCAGCAGGGGGTGGGGGCAGGGTATGAACGAGCAGTACTTC. The encoded protein is CASRGWGQGMNEQYF.

The chain recombines TRBV5-1 with TRBJ2-3; 14 nucleotides match TRBD2. The germline V gene encodes CDR1 SGHRS and CDR2 YFSETQ. V lost 4 bases, J lost 4 bases, and 5 bases stayed unmatched. The CDR3 spans 16 residues. The CDR3 here is CASSHGLAGGADTQYF. The DNA for the CDR3 is TGCGCCAGCAGCCATGGACTAGCGGGGGGCGCAGATACGCAGTATTTT.

This clonotype has just a few counts. The J gene is TRBJ2-7, the V gene TRBV6-6; 11 bases are shared with TRBD2. Germline values: CDR1 MNHNY, CDR2 SVGAGI (reference sequence). The CDR3 length is 16 residues. J was trimmed by 0 bases and V by 5 bases; bases with no gene match: 6. The CDR3 loop is CASSPSGGTLSYEQYF. For the CDR3, the DNA is TGTGCCAGCAGTCCTAGCGGGGGGACACTCTCCTACGAGCAGTACTTC.